The 22 T cell receptor beta chains listed next were all sequenced from one sample in a study of cytomegalovirus exposure and HLA in healthy donors. PCR was performed using 60 Vbeta and 13 Jbeta primers. The assay was immunoSEQ multiplex PCR, and TCRdb's table has in-frame clones only and misses some. The sample has approximately 170,000 clones, about three quarters seen once; the top ten hold more than 1.3%. Sequences were obtained from PBMCs. Receptors were obtained from a girl between 5 and 17 years old in good health and CMV-seronegative.

This clone was detected a few times. This chain joins TRBV13 and TRBJ1-2; 7 nucleotides align to TRBD1. With V trimmed by 5 bases and J by 6 bases, 6 bases remained unmatched. The germline gives CDR1 PRHDT, CDR2 FYEKMQ (reference sequence). This CDR3 has 13 residues. DNA for the CDR3: TGTGCCAGCAGCCGGGACAGAAAAGATGGCTACACCTTC. Translating it yields CASSRDRKDGYTF.

This clone was counted ten times or more. This specimen includes other DNA sequences encoding the same CDR3. The genes are TRBV6-5 and TRBJ2-1, with D tentatively TRBD2 (6 bases). Trimming shortened V by 0 bases and J by 2 bases, and 11 bases separated the two germline ends. CDR3 size: 16 residues. Germline-derived CDR1 and CDR2 are MNHEY and SVGAGI. This CDR3 is CASSYSSGGAYNEQFF. For the CDR3, the DNA is TGTGCCAGCAGTTACTCCTCCGGCGGGGCCTACAATGAGCAGTTCTTC.

This clone was counted only a few times. V and J are TRBV6-6 and TRBJ1-1; TRBD1 might be the D (6 bases). This CDR3 has 16 residues. Between the trimmed V and J ends, which lost 2 bases and 6 bases, there was a span of 19 bases. Germline-derived CDR1 and CDR2 are MNHNY and SVGAGI (reference sequence). Here the CDR3 reads CASSYGSLGGLAEAFF. CDR3 bases: TGTGCCAGCAGTTACGGGTCATTGGGGGGGCTTGCTGAAGCTTTCTTT.

V gene TRBV12-5 combines with J gene TRBJ2-7; D perhaps matches TRBD1 (5 bases). Germline assignment: CDR1 LGHNT and CDR2 FRNRAP. The CDR3 is 17 residues long. Trimming took off 4 bases at V and 2 bases at J, with 21 bases between the two ends. This CDR3 reads CASGSPTSPGATYEQYF. CDR3 sequence (DNA): TGTGCTAGTGGTTCTCCGACCTCGCCTGGGGCAACCTACGAGCAGTACTTC.

The V and J genes are TRBV2 and TRBJ1-4, with D unclear. Trimming took off 4 bases at V and 0 bases at J, with 12 bases between the two ends. Germline CDR1 is SNHLY and CDR2 is FYNNEI. The CDR3 length is 16 residues. This chain's CDR3 is CASSVGLAATNEKLFF. The CDR3 DNA is TGTGCCAGCAGTGTTGGATTAGCGGCAACTAATGAAAAACTGTTTTTT.

The V gene is TRBV6-5, the J gene TRBJ1-1; D is undetermined. The CDR3 contains 14 residues. Germline assignment: CDR1 MNHEY and CDR2 SVGAGI. V was clipped by 0 bases and J by 8 bases, with 13 bases between them. The CDR3 nucleotides read TGTGCCAGCAGTTACTCTAGAGAGCCTAGAGAAGCTTTCTTT. Encoded protein: CASSYSREPREAFF.

The CDR3: CASSYSYNEKLFF. CDR3 nucleotides: TGTGCCAGTAGTTACAGTTATAATGAAAAACTGTTTTTT. The rearrangement joins TRBV19 to TRBJ1-4; no clear D. Germline-derived CDR1 and CDR2 are LNHDA and SQIVND (reference sequence). There are 13 residues in the CDR3. V was clipped by 5 bases and J by 4 bases, with 8 bases between them.

The chain links TRBV5-1 to TRBJ1-1, with 8 bases aligning to TRBD1. Germline values: CDR1 SGHRS, CDR2 YFSETQ. The CDR3 runs to 18 residues. Trimming removed 4 bases from V and 0 bases from J; junction bases left unmatched: 14. The CDR3 region is CASSPIAGRGPMNTEAFF. Written as DNA, the CDR3 is TGCGCCAGCAGCCCGATCGCGGGCAGGGGGCCTATGAACACTGAAGCTTTCTTT. Supplemented by reference TRBV5-1 and TRBJ1-1, the full variable domain reads KAGVTQTPRYLIKTRGQQVTLSCSPISGHRSVSWYQQTPGQGLQFLFEYFSETQRNKGNFPGRFSGRQFSNSRSEMNVSTLELGDSALYLCASSPIAGRGPMNTEAFFGQGTRLTVV.

The chain combines TRBV4-1 with TRBJ1-1; D call uncertain. The length of the CDR3 is 14 residues. Germline CDR1 and CDR2: MGHRA and YSYEKL. Trimming removed 4 bases at V and 5 bases at J, with 14 bases between. The chain's CDR3 is CASSPPGIETEAFF. DNA of the CDR3: TGCGCCAGCAGCCCCCCGGGGATTGAGACTGAAGCTTTCTTT.

This clone was found once. This chain uses TRBV2 with TRBJ2-7; TRBD1 is a possible D gene (6 bases). The V gene lost 6 bases and the J gene lost 0 bases, with 12 bases spanning the gap. The V gene's germline CDR1 is SNHLY and CDR2 FYNNEI. This CDR3 is 14 amino acids long. The CDR3 loop is CASRYGTTSYEQYF. The CDR3 bases are TGTGCCAGCAGGTACGGGACAACCTCCTACGAGCAGTACTTC.

This clone has a handful of counts. The chain combines TRBV5-4 with TRBJ1-1; 9 bases map to TRBD1. V gave up 4 bases and J gave up 3 bases; unmatched junction bases: 4. CDR1 and CDR2 (germline): SGHNT, YYREEE (reference sequence). This CDR3 comprises 14 residues. The chain's CDR3 is CASSPGQGYTEAFF. The CDR3 nucleotides read TGTGCCAGCAGCCCCGGACAGGGGTACACTGAAGCTTTCTTT. The full variable domain, rest sourced from reference TRBV5-4 and TRBJ1-1, is ETGVTQSPTHLIKTRGQQVTLRCSSQSGHNTVSWYQQALGQGPQFIFQYYREEENGRGNFPPRFSGLQFPNYSSELNVNALELDDSALYLCASSPGQGYTEAFFGQGTRLTVV.

The chain employs TRBV9 and TRBJ2-3; TRBD2 matches 14 bases. The germline CDR1 and CDR2 sequences are SGDLS and YYNGEE. CDR3 length: 17 residues. V gave up 4 bases and J gave up 2 bases; unmatched junction bases: 6. The CDR3 sequence is CASSLGLAGGPTDTQYF. CDR3 in DNA: TGTGCCAGCAGCCTCGGACTAGCGGGGGGCCCCACAGATACGCAGTATTTT.

V and J are TRBV5-1 and TRBJ1-2; tentatively, D is TRBD1 (6 bases). Trimming cost V 2 bases and J 4 bases, with 15 bases left between them. The CDR3 is 15 residues long. CDR1 is SGHRS and CDR2 is YFSETQ in the germline V gene. DNA for the CDR3: TGCGCCAGCAGCTTTTACAGGGTGGGCATCTATGGCTACACCTTC. This gives the protein CASSFYRVGIYGYTF.

V gene TRBV28 combines with J gene TRBJ1-5, with a tentative D call TRBD1 (6 bases). V shed 6 bases and J shed 6 bases, with 18 bases lying between them. The germline gives CDR1 MDHEN, CDR2 SYDVKM. The CDR3 covers 15 residues. CDR3 nucleotide sequence: TGTGCCAGCAGCCGAGGGGGGGGCGGTAGTCAGCCCCAGCATTTT. Translated, it gives CASSRGGGGSQPQHF. Full variable domain (missing parts from reference TRBV28 and TRBJ1-5): DVKVTQSSRYLVKRTGEKVFLECVQDMDHENMFWYRQDPGLGLRLIYFSYDVKMKEKGDIPEGYSVSREKKERFSLILESASTNQTSMYLCASSRGGGGSQPQHFGDGTRLSIL.

The rearrangement links TRBV6-1 to TRBJ2-5; TRBD2 matches 12 bases. The CDR3 loop spans 18 amino acids. Trimming took 4 bases from V and 0 from J; bases not matched to a gene: 9. Germline lookup yields CDR1 MNHNS and CDR2 SASEGT. The CDR3 coding sequence is TGTGCCAGCAGTGTCTCCGGGACTAGCGGGCTTAACCAAGAGACCCAGTACTTC. Its translation is CASSVSGTSGLNQETQYF.

The CDR3 region is CASSLHDRANEKLFF. CDR3 bases: TGTGCCAGCAGCCTTCACGACAGGGCTAATGAAAAACTGTTTTTT. The V gene is TRBV5-4, the J gene TRBJ1-4, with TRBD1 matching 7 bases. Germline V gene sequence: CDR1 SGHNT, CDR2 YYREEE (reference sequence). V shed 4 bases, J shed 3 bases, and the junction held 6 bases outside the gene matches. CDR3 size: 15 residues.

This chain uses TRBV29-1 with TRBJ1-2; D uncertain. The length of the CDR3 is 12 residues. CDR1 SQVTM and CDR2 ANQGSEA come from the germline V gene. In DNA form, the CDR3 reads TGCGGGTGGCAGGTACCCAACTATGGCTACACCTTC. Its translation: CGWQVPNYGYTF.

This clone showed up just a few times. This chain uses TRBV7-2 with TRBJ1-4, with 7 nucleotides matching TRBD1. J gave up 5 bases and V 1 base, and 7 bases lay outside the gene matches. The germline gives CDR1 SGHTA, CDR2 FQGNSA. The CDR3 runs to 16 residues. The CDR3 region has the DNA TGTGCCAGCAGCTTAGGCAGGACAGGATCAAATGAAAAACTGTTTTTT. Protein product: CASSLGRTGSNEKLFF.

The chain uses TRBV18 and TRBJ1-1; D might be TRBD1 (5 bases). The V end was cut by 1 base, the J end by 0 bases, with 6 bases between. Germline CDR1 and CDR2: KGHSH and LQKENI. The CDR3 totals 14 residues. In DNA, the CDR3 is TGTGCCAGCTCACCACGGACAATGAACACTGAAGCTTTCTTT. The encoded protein is CASSPRTMNTEAFF.

The chain has TRBV9 and TRBJ2-7, with 8 bases aligning to TRBD2. The CDR3 runs 15 residues. Germline V gene data show CDR1 as SGDLS and CDR2 as YYNGEE. V lost 5 bases to trimming and J lost 3 bases; unmatched junction nucleotides: 10. This CDR3 is CASSSSGGKIYEQYF. In DNA form, the CDR3 reads TGTGCCAGCAGTAGCTCGGGAGGGAAAATCTACGAGCAGTACTTC. The full variable domain, in which reference TRBV9 and TRBJ2-7 provide the parts outside the CDR3, is DSGVTQTPKHLITATGQRVTLRCSPRSGDLSVYWYQQSLDQGLQFLIQYYNGEERAKGNILERFSAQQFPDLHSELNLSSLELGDSALYFCASSSSGGKIYEQYFGPGTRLTVT.

The CDR3 sequence is CATSRELGQYEQYF. For the CDR3, the DNA is TGTGCCACCAGCAGAGAACTGGGACAGTACGAGCAGTACTTC. The genes are TRBV15 and TRBJ2-7, with TRBD1 matching 7 bases. The CDR3 totals 14 residues. V dropped 0 bases and J dropped 4; count of bases not matched to a gene: 3. Germline CDR1 reads LNHNV; CDR2 reads YYDKDF (reference sequence).

V usage is TRBV2 and J usage is TRBJ1-6, with 8 bases lining up with TRBD1. With V trimmed by 3 bases and J by 10 bases, 5 bases remained unmatched. Germline V gives CDR1 SNHLY, CDR2 FYNNEI. This CDR3 contains 14 residues. The CDR3 loop is CASSDPGGNSPLHF. The CDR3 coding sequence is TGTGCCAGCAGTGACCCAGGGGGCAACTCACCCCTCCACTTT. The whole variable domain, remainder taken from reference TRBV2 and TRBJ1-6, is EPEVTQTPSHQVTQMGQEVILRCVPISNHLYFYWYRQILGQKVEFLVSFYNNEISEKSEIFDDQFSVERPDGSNFTLKIRSTKLEDSAMYFCASSDPGGNSPLHFGNGTRLTVT.